These 10 T cell receptor beta chains came from one sample sequenced in a study of cytomegalovirus exposure and HLA in healthy donors. 60 Vbeta and 13 Jbeta primers were used in PCR. Some clones are missing from TCRdb's copy, which holds only in-frame ones; the method was immunoSEQ multiplex PCR. The table shows about 190,000 clones, with roughly 86% occurring only once. Material for sequencing was PBMCs. These receptors were taken from a woman younger than 35 in good health and CMV-seronegative.

The chain recombines TRBV6-1 with TRBJ2-2; no reliable D call. The CDR3 is 16 amino acids. The V end lost 3 bases, the J end lost 0 bases, and 11 bases lay between the germline ends. Per the germline V gene, CDR1 is MNHNS and CDR2 is SASEGT. CDR3 nucleotides: TGTGCCAGCAGTGAGCCGGGTGATTCGAACACCGGGGAGCTGTTTTTT. It translates to CASSEPGDSNTGELFF.

The CDR3 bases are TGTGCCAGCAGCGTTACCGGGACAGGGACCTACGAGCAGTACTTC. As protein: CASSVTGTGTYEQYF. This sequence joins TRBV9 and TRBJ2-7; TRBD1 matches at 9 bases. CDR1 and CDR2 from the germline V gene are SGDLS and YYNGEE. The trim removed 2 bases at V and 2 bases at J, leaving 5 bases unmatched. The CDR3 runs 15 residues. The whole variable domain, filled in from reference TRBV9 and TRBJ2-7, reads DSGVTQTPKHLITATGQRVTLRCSPRSGDLSVYWYQQSLDQGLQFLIQYYNGEERAKGNILERFSAQQFPDLHSELNLSSLELGDSALYFCASSVTGTGTYEQYFGPGTRLTVT.

The chain recombines TRBV5-1 with TRBJ1-4; tentatively, D is TRBD1 (6 bases). Germline V gene data show CDR1 as SGHRS and CDR2 as YFSETQ. Trimming took off 2 bases at V and 0 bases at J, with 20 bases between the two ends. The CDR3 has 19 amino acids. The CDR3 loop reads CASSLSGTRSGPTNEKLFF. In DNA form, the CDR3 reads TGCGCCAGCAGCTTATCCGGGACAAGGAGTGGCCCAACTAATGAAAAACTGTTTTTT.

This clone was picked up one time. The chain employs TRBV5-6 and TRBJ1-2; 7 nucleotides match TRBD1. V lost 0 bases, J lost 5 bases, and 4 bases stayed unmatched. Germline V gene sequence: CDR1 SGHDT, CDR2 YYEEEE. The CDR3 sequence is 14 residues long. The CDR3 DNA sequence: TGTGCCAGCAGCTTGGGAGACAGGGTGTATGGCTACACCTTC. Its protein is CASSLGDRVYGYTF. The variable domain in full, with the rest retrieved from reference TRBV5-6 and TRBJ1-2, is DAGVTQSPTHLIKTRGQQVTLRCSPKSGHDTVSWYQQALGQGPQFIFQYYEEEERQRGNFPDRFSGHQFPNYSSELNVNALLLGDSALYLCASSLGDRVYGYTFGSGTRLTVV.

This chain joins TRBV13 and TRBJ1-2, with 7 bases identical to TRBD1. The germline V gene encodes CDR1 PRHDT and CDR2 FYEKMQ (reference sequence). The V gene end was trimmed by 6 bases and the J gene end by 1 base; junction bases not matched to a gene: 5. CDR3 length: 14 residues. The CDR3: CASRQGQNNYGYTF. The CDR3 region has the DNA TGTGCCAGCAGACAGGGACAGAATAACTATGGCTACACCTTC. The whole variable domain, remainder taken from reference TRBV13 and TRBJ1-2, is AAGVIQSPRHLIKEKRETATLKCYPIPRHDTVYWYQQGPGQDPQFLISFYEKMQSDKGSIPDRFSAQQFSDYHSELNMSSLELGDSALYFCASRQGQNNYGYTFGSGTRLTVV.

This chain connects TRBV18 to TRBJ2-1; D is unresolved. Germline V gives CDR1 KGHSH, CDR2 LQKENI. Trimming took off 1 base at V and 7 bases at J, with 17 bases between the two ends. The CDR3 has 16 residues. The CDR3 reads CASSPLDAGYTNEQFF. Here the CDR3 DNA reads TGTGCCAGCTCACCACTCGACGCAGGATATACAAATGAGCAGTTCTTC.

The CDR3 bases are TGTGCCAGCAGCACCACACTAGCGGGGATCTACAATGAGCAGTTCTTC. It encodes CASSTTLAGIYNEQFF. V usage is TRBV9 and J usage is TRBJ2-1; 10 positions match TRBD2. The CDR3 totals 16 residues. Germline CDR1 and CDR2: SGDLS and YYNGEE. J was trimmed by 3 bases and V by 4 bases; bases with no gene match: 7. Together with reference TRBV9 and TRBJ2-1, the CDR3 gives the full variable domain: DSGVTQTPKHLITATGQRVTLRCSPRSGDLSVYWYQQSLDQGLQFLIQYYNGEERAKGNILERFSAQQFPDLHSELNLSSLELGDSALYFCASSTTLAGIYNEQFFGPGTRLTVL.

The rearrangement uses TRBV11-3 and TRBJ2-1; 13 positions match TRBD2. CDR1 is SGHNT, CDR2 YENEEA, per germline. V dropped 7 bases and J dropped 7; count of bases not matched to a gene: 10. The length of the CDR3 is 16 residues. The CDR3 DNA reads as TGTGCCAGCATAAAAGCCGGGACTAGCGGGACAAATGAGCAGTTCTTC. Translated, it gives CASIKAGTSGTNEQFF.

This chain joins TRBV29-1 and TRBJ2-1; 8 nucleotides agree with TRBD2. CDR1 SQVTM and CDR2 ANQGSEA come from the germline V gene. The CDR3 is made up of 14 amino acids. CDR3 DNA sequence: TGCAGTCTGTCCCCTAGCGGGCCCTACGGTGAGCAGTTCTTC. As protein: CSLSPSGPYGEQFF.

The chain combines TRBV10-3 with TRBJ2-3; 9 nucleotides match TRBD2. The CDR3 contains 15 residues. Germline values: CDR1 ENHRY, CDR2 SYGVKD. V shed 6 bases, J shed 0 bases, and the junction held 4 bases outside the gene matches. The CDR3 loop reads CAIRTLAGSTDTQYF. CDR3 nucleotide sequence: TGTGCCATCAGGACCCTAGCGGGGAGCACAGATACGCAGTATTTT.